One and the same sample provided the 10 T cell receptor beta chains below, sequenced in a study of blood T cell repertoires in COVID-19. Assay used: immunoSEQ multiplex PCR; TCRdb lists only in-frame clones, some missing. This sample has 110,000 to 150,000 clones, with around 90% found just once. What was sequenced was peripheral blood. The source is a woman aged 55-75 years with acute or convalescent COVID-19.

The chain links TRBV18 to TRBJ2-3; D perhaps matches TRBD2 (6 bases). CDR1 is KGHSH, CDR2 LQKENI, per germline. Trimming took 3 bases from V and 7 from J, leaving 14 bases between them. CDR3 length: 14 residues. CDR3 region: CASSPPGVPNTQYF. As DNA, the CDR3 is TGTGCCAGCTCACCCCCGGGGGTCCCTAATACGCAGTATTTT.

The V gene is TRBV30, the J gene TRBJ1-1, with D hard to call. Germline values: CDR1 GTSNPN, CDR2 SVGIG (reference sequence). The V end lost 0 bases, the J end lost 4 bases, and 9 bases lay between the germline ends. This CDR3 comprises 13 residues. The CDR3 region has the DNA TGTGCCTGGAGTGTACGGAGGGCCACTGAAGCTTTCTTT. Protein sequence: CAWSVRRATEAFF.

CDR3 sequence reads: CASSRGQGEIGNTIYF. The CDR3 nucleotides read TGCGCCAGCAGCCGTGGACAGGGCGAAATTGGAAACACCATATATTTT. The rearrangement links TRBV5-1 to TRBJ1-3; 8 bases agree with TRBD1. The CDR3 covers 16 residues. The J segment lost 3 bases and the V segment lost 4 bases, leaving 9 bases of the junction unmatched. Germline CDR1 reads SGHRS; CDR2 reads YFSETQ.

The chain combines TRBV6-2 or TRBV6-3 with TRBJ1-1, with D uncertain. CDR3 size: 12 residues. With 0 bases removed from V and 7 bases from J, the gap between germline ends came to 6 bases. Germline values: CDR1 MNHEY, CDR2 SVGEGT. CDR3 sequence: CASSYSRFEAFF. Here the CDR3 DNA reads TGTGCCAGCAGTTACTCGCGGTTTGAAGCTTTCTTT.

V is TRBV19 and J is TRBJ2-7, with 9 bases lining up with TRBD1. Germline V gene lookup returns CDR1 LNHDA and CDR2 SQIVND (reference sequence). The CDR3 extends over 14 amino acids. V shed 1 base and J 3 bases; nucleotides not matched to a gene: 1. The CDR3 loop is CASSIGTGVYEQYF. CDR3 bases: TGTGCCAGTAGTATAGGGACAGGGGTCTACGAGCAGTACTTC.

V usage is TRBV9 and J usage is TRBJ1-5; a weak D match, TRBD1 (5 bases). CDR3 length: 13 residues. The V gene lost 5 bases and the J gene lost 7 bases, with 13 bases spanning the gap. CDR1 SGDLS and CDR2 YYNGEE come from the germline V gene. CDR3 amino acids: CASSTSGSQPQHF. CDR3 nucleotides: TGTGCCAGCAGTACCTCAGGGTCGCAGCCCCAGCATTTT.

The V gene is TRBV9, the J gene TRBJ1-3; 7 bases are a match to TRBD1. V was pared by 4 bases and J by 0 bases, with 10 bases of the junction left unmatched. The germline gives CDR1 SGDLS, CDR2 YYNGEE. The CDR3 has 17 amino acids. The CDR3 region is CASSLHRGGYSGNTIYF. The CDR3 bases are TGTGCCAGCAGCCTCCACAGGGGCGGGTACTCTGGAAACACCATATATTTT.

V gene TRBV29-1 combines with J gene TRBJ1-2, with 10 bases aligning to TRBD1. CDR1 is SQVTM, CDR2 ANQGSEA, per germline. CDR3 size: 12 residues. V lost 7 bases, J lost 5 bases, and 4 bases stayed unmatched. DNA of the CDR3: TGCAGCGCCGGGGGACAGGGGTATGGCTACACCTTC. Translation: CSAGGQGYGYTF.

This clone was recorded once. The rearrangement links TRBV2 to TRBJ1-1; 7 bases line up with TRBD1. Germline CDR1 is SNHLY and CDR2 is FYNNEI. Losses at the gene ends were 6 bases for V and 0 bases for J; bases not matched to a gene: 4. The CDR3 consists of 14 residues. CDR3 residues: CASRGDSLNTEAFF. The CDR3 DNA is TGTGCCAGCAGGGGGGACAGCTTGAACACTGAAGCTTTCTTT.

This clone came up once. V gene TRBV5-4 combines with J gene TRBJ1-4, with D unresolved. The CDR3 is made up of 11 amino acids. The germline V gene has CDR1 SGHNT and CDR2 YYREEE (reference sequence). Trimming removed 6 bases from V and 7 bases from J, with 7 bases in between. CDR3 sequence reads: CASTEGEKLFF. CDR3 sequence (DNA): TGTGCCAGCACCGAGGGTGAAAAACTGTTTTTT.